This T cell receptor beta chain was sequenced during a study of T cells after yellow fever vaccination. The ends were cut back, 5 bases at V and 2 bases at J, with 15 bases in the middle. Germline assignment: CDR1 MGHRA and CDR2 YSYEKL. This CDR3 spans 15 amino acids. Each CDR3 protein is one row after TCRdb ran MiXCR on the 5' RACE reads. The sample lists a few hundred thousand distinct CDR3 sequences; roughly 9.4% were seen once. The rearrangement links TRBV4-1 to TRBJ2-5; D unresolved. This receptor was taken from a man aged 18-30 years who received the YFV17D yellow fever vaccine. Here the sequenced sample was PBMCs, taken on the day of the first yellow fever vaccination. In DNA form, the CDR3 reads TGCGCCAGCAGCTCGTTTGTGCCCGGACAAGAGACCCAGTACTTC. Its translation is CASSSFVPGQETQYF.